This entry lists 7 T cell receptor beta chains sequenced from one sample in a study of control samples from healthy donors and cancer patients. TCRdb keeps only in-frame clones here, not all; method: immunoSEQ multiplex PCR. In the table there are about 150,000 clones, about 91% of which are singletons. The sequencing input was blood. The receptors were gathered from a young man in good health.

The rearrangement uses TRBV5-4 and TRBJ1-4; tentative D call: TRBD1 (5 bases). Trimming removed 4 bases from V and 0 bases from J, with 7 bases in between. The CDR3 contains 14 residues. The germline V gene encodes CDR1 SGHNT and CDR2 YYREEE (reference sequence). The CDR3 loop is CASSRGATNEKLFF. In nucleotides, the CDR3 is TGTGCCAGCAGCAGGGGTGCAACTAATGAAAAACTGTTTTTT. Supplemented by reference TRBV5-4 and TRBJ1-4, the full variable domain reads ETGVTQSPTHLIKTRGQQVTLRCSSQSGHNTVSWYQQALGQGPQFIFQYYREEENGRGNFPPRFSGLQFPNYSSELNVNALELDDSALYLCASSRGATNEKLFFGSGTQLSVL.

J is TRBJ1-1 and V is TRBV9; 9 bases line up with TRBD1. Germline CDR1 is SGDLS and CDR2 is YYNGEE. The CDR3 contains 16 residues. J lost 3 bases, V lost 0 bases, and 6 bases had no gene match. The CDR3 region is CASSVEQGAFYTEAFF. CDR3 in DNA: TGTGCCAGCAGCGTAGAACAGGGGGCATTTTACACTGAAGCTTTCTTT.

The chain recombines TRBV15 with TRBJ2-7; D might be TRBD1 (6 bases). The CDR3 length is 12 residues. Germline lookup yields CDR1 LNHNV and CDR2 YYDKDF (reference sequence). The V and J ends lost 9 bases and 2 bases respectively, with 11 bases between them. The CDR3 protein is CATRQATYEQYF. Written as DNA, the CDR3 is TGTGCCACAAGACAGGCTACCTACGAGCAGTACTTC.

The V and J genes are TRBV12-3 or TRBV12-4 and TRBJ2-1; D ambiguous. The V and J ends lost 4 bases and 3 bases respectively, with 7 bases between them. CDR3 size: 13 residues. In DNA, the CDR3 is TGTGCCAGCAGTTCGGAGATCTACAATGAGCAGTTCTTC. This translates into CASSSEIYNEQFF.

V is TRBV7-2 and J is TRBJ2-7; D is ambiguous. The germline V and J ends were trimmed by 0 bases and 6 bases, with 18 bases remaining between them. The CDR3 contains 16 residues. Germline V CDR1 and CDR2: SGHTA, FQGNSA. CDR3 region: CASSLALSYLAVEQYF. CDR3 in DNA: TGTGCCAGCAGCTTAGCGCTAAGCTACCTGGCGGTCGAGCAGTACTTC.

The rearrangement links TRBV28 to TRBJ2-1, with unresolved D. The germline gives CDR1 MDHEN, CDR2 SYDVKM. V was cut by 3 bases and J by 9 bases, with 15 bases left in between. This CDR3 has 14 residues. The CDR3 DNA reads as TGTGCCAGCAGTTTCCCCCCGGCAGTGGGTGAGCAGTTCTTC. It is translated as CASSFPPAVGEQFF.

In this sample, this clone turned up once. CDR3 coding DNA: TGTGCCAGCAGCCGCTCGACCGATTCACCCCTCCACTTT. Translated, it gives CASSRSTDSPLHF. This chain connects TRBV6-5 to TRBJ1-6; the D is unclear. The CDR3 sequence is 13 residues long. CDR1 MNHEY and CDR2 SVGAGI come from the germline V gene. V was clipped by 6 bases and J by 8 bases, with 11 bases between them.